This T cell receptor beta chain was identified during a study of blood T cell repertoires in COVID-19. Using immunoSEQ multiplex PCR, the repertoire was profiled, and TCRdb retains in-frame clones only, with some absent. The sample consists of 200,000 to 250,000 clones, about nine tenths of them appearing once. The sequence came from a woman aged 60-75 years with acute or convalescent COVID-19. The sample was peripheral blood.

The CDR3 DNA is TGTGCCAGCAGTTTAGGGGGGGGGAACACTGAAGCTTTCTTT. Residues: CASSLGGGNTEAFF. The chain links TRBV27 to TRBJ1-1; D may be TRBD1 (5 bases). V was clipped by 2 bases and J by 1 base, with 8 bases between them. Germline CDR1 is MNHEY and CDR2 is SMNVEV (reference sequence). This CDR3 has 14 residues.